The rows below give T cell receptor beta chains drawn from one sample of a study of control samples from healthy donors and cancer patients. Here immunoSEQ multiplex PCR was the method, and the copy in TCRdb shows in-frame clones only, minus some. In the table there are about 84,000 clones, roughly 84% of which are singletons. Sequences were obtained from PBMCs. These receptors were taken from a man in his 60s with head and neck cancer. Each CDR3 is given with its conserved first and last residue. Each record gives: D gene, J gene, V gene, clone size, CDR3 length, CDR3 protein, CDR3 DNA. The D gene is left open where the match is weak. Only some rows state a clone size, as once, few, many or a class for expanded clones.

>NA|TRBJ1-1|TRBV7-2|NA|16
CASSLMGRVVNTEAFF
TGTGCCAGCAGCTTAATGGGGCGCGTAGTGAACACTGAAGCTTTCTTT
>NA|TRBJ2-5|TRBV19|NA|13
CASSIFVGETQYF
TGTGCCAGTAGTATTTTTGTCGGGGAGACCCAGTACTTC
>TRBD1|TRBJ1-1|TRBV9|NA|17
CASSVQRTGRLNTEAFF
TGTGCCAGCAGCGTACAAAGGACAGGGAGGTTGAACACTGAAGCTTTCTTT
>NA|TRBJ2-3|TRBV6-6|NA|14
CASRSLAGTDTQYF
TGTGCCAGCAGGTCCTTGGCGGGGACAGATACGCAGTATTTT
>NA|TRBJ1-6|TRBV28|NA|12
CASSLRNSPLHF
TGTGCCAGCAGTTTACGGAATTCACCCCTCCACTTT
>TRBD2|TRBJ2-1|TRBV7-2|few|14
CASSLAVREGRQFF
TGTGCCAGCAGCTTAGCGGTGCGGGAGGGGAGGCAGTTCTTC
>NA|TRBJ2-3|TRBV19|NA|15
CASSPLKGTTDTQYF
TGTGCCAGTAGCCCCCTCAAGGGGACCACAGATACGCAGTATTTT
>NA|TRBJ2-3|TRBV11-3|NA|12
CASSAYTDTQYF
TGTGCCAGCAGCGCATACACAGATACGCAGTATTTT
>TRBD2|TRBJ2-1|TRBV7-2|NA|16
CASSSKHSGRANEQFF
TGTGCCAGCAGCTCCAAACATAGCGGGAGGGCTAATGAGCAGTTCTTC
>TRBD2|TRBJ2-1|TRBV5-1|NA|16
CASSFLTSASYNEQFF
TGCGCCAGCAGCTTTCTGACTAGCGCATCCTACAATGAGCAGTTCTTC
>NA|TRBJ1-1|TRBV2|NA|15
CANLLDTTFNTEAFF
TGTGCCAACCTGTTGGACACTACCTTCAACACTGAAGCTTTCTTT
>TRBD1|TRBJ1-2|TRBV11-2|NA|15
CASSPLQGRGYGYTF
TGTGCCAGCAGCCCCCTACAGGGGCGAGGCTATGGCTACACCTTC
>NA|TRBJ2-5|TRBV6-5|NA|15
CASSYSGGLQETQYF
TGTGCCAGCAGTTACTCCGGGGGGCTCCAAGAGACCCAGTACTTC
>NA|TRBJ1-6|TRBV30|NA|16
CAWSVDGLSYNSPLHF
TGTGCCTGGAGTGTCGACGGTCTCTCCTATAATTCACCCCTCCACTTT